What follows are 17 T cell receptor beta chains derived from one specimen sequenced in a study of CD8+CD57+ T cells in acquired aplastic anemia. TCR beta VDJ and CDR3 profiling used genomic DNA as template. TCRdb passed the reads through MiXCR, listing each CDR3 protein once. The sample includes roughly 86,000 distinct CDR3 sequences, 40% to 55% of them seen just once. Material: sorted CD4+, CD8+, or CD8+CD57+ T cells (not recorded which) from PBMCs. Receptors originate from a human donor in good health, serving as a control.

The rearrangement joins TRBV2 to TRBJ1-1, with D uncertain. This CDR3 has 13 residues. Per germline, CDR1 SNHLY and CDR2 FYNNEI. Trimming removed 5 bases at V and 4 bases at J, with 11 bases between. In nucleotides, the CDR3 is TGTGCCAGCAGTAAGGACGCGGCCACTGAAGCTTTCTTT. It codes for CASSKDAATEAFF. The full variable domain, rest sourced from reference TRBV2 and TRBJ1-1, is EPEVTQTPSHQVTQMGQEVILRCVPISNHLYFYWYRQILGQKVEFLVSFYNNEISEKSEIFDDQFSVERPDGSNFTLKIRSTKLEDSAMYFCASSKDAATEAFFGQGTRLTVV.

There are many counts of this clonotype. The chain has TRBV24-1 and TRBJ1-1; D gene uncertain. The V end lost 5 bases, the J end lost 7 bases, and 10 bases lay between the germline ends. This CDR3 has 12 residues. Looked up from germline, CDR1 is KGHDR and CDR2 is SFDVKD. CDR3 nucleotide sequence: TGTGCCACCAGTGCCCCCTTTGGTGAAGCTTTCTTT. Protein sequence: CATSAPFGEAFF.

The CDR3 region is CASKTISSGANVLTF. The CDR3, as DNA: TGTGCCAGTAAAACCATCAGCTCTGGGGCCAACGTCCTGACTTTC. The J gene is TRBJ2-6, the V gene TRBV19; D unresolved. There are 15 residues in the CDR3. V lost 7 bases and J lost 0, with 10 bases in between. CDR1 is LNHDA, CDR2 SQIVND, per germline (reference sequence).

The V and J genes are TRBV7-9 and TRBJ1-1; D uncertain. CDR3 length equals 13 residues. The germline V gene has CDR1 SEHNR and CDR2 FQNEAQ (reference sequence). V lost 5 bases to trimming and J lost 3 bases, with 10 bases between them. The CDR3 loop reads CASSVGQDTEAFF. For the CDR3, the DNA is TGTGCCAGCAGCGTCGGGCAGGACACTGAAGCTTTCTTT. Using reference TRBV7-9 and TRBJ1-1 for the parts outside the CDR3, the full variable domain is DTGVSQNPRHKITKRGQNVTFRCDPISEHNRLYWYRQTLGQGPEFLTYFQNEAQLEKSRLLSDRFSAERPKGSFSTLEIQRTEQGDSAMYLCASSVGQDTEAFFGQGTRLTVV.

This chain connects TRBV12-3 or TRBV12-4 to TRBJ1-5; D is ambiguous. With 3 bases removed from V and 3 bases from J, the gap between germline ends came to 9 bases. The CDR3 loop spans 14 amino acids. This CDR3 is CASSFKSDNQPQHF. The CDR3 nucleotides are TGTGCCAGCAGTTTTAAGAGCGACAATCAGCCCCAGCATTTT.

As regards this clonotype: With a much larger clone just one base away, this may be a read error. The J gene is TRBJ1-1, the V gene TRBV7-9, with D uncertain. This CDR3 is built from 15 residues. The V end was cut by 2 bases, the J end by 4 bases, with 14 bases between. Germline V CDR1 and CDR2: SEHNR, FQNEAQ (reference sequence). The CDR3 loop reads CASSLSWTGSTEAFF. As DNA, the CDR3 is TGTGCCAGCAGCTTATCTTGGACGGGGAGCACTGAAGCTTTCTTT. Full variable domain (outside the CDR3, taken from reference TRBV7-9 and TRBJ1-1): DTGVSQNPRHKITKRGQNVTFRCDPISEHNRLYWYRQTLGQGPEFLTYFQNEAQLEKSRLLSDRFSAERPKGSFSTLEIQRTEQGDSAMYLCASSLSWTGSTEAFFGQGTRLTVV.

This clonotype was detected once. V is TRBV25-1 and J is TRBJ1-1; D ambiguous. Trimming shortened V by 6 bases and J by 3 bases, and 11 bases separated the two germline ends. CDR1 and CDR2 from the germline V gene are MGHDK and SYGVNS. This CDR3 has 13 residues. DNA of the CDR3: TGTGCCAGCAGCTTAACAGCTGACACTGAAGCTTTCTTT. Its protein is CASSLTADTEAFF.

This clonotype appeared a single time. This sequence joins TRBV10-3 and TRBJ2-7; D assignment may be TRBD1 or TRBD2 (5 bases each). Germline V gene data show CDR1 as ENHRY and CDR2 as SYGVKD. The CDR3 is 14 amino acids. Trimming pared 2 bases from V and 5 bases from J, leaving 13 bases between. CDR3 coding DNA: TGTGCCATCAGTGAGCCCGTGGGGGAAGACGAGCAGTACTTC. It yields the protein CAISEPVGEDEQYF.

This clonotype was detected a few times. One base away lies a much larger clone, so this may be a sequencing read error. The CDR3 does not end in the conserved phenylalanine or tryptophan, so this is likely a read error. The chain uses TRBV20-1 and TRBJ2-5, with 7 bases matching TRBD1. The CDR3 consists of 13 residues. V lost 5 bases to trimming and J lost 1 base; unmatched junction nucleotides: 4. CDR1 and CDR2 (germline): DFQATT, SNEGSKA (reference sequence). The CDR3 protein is CSAQGDSQETQYL. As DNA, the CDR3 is TGCAGTGCTCAAGGGGACAGCCAAGAGACCCAGTACCTC.

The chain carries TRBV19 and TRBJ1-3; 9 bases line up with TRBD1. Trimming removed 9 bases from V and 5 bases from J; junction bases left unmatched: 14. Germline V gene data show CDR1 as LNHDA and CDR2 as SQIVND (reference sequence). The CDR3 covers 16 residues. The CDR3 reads CASSRDREGVRNTIYF. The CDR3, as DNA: TGTGCCAGCAGCCGGGACAGGGAGGGCGTTCGAAACACCATATATTTT.

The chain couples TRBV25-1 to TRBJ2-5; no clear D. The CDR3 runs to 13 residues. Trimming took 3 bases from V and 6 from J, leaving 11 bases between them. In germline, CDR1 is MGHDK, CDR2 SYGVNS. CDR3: CASSDSTRKTQYF. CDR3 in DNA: TGTGCCAGCAGTGATAGCACCAGGAAGACCCAGTACTTC.

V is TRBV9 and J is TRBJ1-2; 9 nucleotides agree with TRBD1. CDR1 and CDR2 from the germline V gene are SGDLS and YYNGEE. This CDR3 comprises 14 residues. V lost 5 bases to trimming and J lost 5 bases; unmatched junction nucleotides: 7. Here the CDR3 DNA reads TGTGCCAGCAGTGAAGGGACAGGGTTTTATGGCTACACCTTC. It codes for CASSEGTGFYGYTF.

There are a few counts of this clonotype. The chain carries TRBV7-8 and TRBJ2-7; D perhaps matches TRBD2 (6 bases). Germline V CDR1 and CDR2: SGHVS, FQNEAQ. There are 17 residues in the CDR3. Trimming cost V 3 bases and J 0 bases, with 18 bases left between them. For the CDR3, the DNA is TGTGCCAGCAGCTTGGGTGTGGGAGGTGAGAGCTCCTACGAGCAGTACTTC. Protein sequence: CASSLGVGGESSYEQYF.

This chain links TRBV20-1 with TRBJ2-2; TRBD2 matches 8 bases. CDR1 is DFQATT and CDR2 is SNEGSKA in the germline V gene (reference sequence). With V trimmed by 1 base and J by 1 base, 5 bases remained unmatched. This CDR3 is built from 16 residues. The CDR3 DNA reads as TGCAGTGCTAGAGGATTAGCGGGAAAGAACACCGGGGAGCTGTTTTTT. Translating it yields CSARGLAGKNTGELFF.

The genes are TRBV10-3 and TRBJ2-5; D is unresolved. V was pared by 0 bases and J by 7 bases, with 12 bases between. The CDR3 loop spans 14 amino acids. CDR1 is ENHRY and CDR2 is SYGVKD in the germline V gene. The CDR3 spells CAISESIGWGTQYF. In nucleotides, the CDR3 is TGTGCCATCAGTGAGTCGATTGGTTGGGGGACCCAGTACTTC.

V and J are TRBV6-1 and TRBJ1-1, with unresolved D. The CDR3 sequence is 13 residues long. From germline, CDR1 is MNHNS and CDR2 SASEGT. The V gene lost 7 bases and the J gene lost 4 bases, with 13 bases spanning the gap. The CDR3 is CASKRRGATEAFF. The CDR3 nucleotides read TGTGCCAGCAAACGACGGGGAGCCACTGAAGCTTTCTTT.

In nucleotides, the CDR3 is TGTGCCAGCAGCTATCGGGACCGATCTAACTATGGCTACACCTTC. Amino acid sequence: CASSYRDRSNYGYTF. The V gene is TRBV7-9, the J gene TRBJ1-2; TRBD1 is a possible D gene (5 bases). V lost 4 bases and J lost 0, with 12 bases in between. Germline V CDR1 and CDR2: SEHNR, FQNEAQ (reference sequence). The CDR3 extends over 15 amino acids.